The 26 T cell receptor beta chains presented below share a single source sample, sequenced in a study of CD4 T cells in relation to SARS-CoV-2 and coronaviruses. No antigen has been identified for these receptors. Sequencing used immunoSEQ multiplex PCR; TCRdb keeps in-frame clones, though not all of them. The top ten hold approximately 31% of the sample, which has about 18,000 clones, over 60% seen once. Unexposed donor CD4+ T cells date from about 2011-2018, before the COVID-19 pandemic. Isolation of CD4+ T cells took place after nine to ten days in culture. The source material was CD4+ T cells from PBMCs, cultured in vitro. The receptors originated from a human donor in good health.

The rearrangement uses TRBV27 and TRBJ2-7, with D possibly TRBD1 on 5 matching bases. CDR1 and CDR2 from the germline V gene are MNHEY and SMNVEV (reference sequence). The CDR3 spans 14 residues. V lost 3 bases, J lost 7 bases, and 16 bases lay in between. The CDR3: CASSFGDSVSEQYF. CDR3 bases: TGTGCCAGCAGTTTCGGTGACAGTGTGAGTGAGCAGTACTTC.

The V call is TRBV28, the J call TRBJ1-2; D possibly corresponds to TRBD1 (6 bases). Trimming left V 3 bases short and J 8 bases short, with 13 bases between. There are 13 residues in the CDR3. Germline CDR1 MDHEN, CDR2 SYDVKM. The CDR3, as DNA: TGTGCCAGCAGTTTGGGGGGGGCAAGGGGCTACACCTTC. It translates to CASSLGGARGYTF.

The rearrangement links TRBV24-1 to TRBJ1-2, with TRBD1 matching 7 bases. The CDR3 sequence is 16 residues long. Trimming cost V 4 bases and J 4 bases; bases outside gene matches: 11. Germline CDR1 KGHDR, CDR2 SFDVKD. This CDR3 reads CATSEGTAMGLYGYTF. The CDR3, as DNA: TGTGCCACCAGTGAAGGGACAGCTATGGGGCTCTATGGCTACACCTTC.

The rearrangement links TRBV10-3 to TRBJ2-5; D is possibly TRBD1 or TRBD2 (6 bases each). Trimming removed 11 bases at V and 3 bases at J, with 13 bases between. The CDR3 is 12 amino acids. The germline V gene encodes CDR1 ENHRY and CDR2 SYGVKD. The DNA of the CDR3 is TGTGCCTCGGGTAGGGGGGAAGAGACCCAGTACTTC. Its translation is CASGRGEETQYF.

The J gene is TRBJ2-5, the V gene TRBV11-2, with 7 bases aligning to TRBD1. The V and J ends lost 5 bases and 5 bases, in that order; junction bases with no gene match: 11. There are 15 residues in the CDR3. Germline V lookup: CDR1 SGHAT, CDR2 FQNNGV. The CDR3 here is CASSRSEDRVETQYF. The DNA for the CDR3 is TGTGCCAGCAGCCGTTCTGAAGACAGGGTTGAGACCCAGTACTTC.

This chain uses TRBV15 with TRBJ2-2, with 8 nucleotides matching TRBD2. The CDR3 runs to 17 residues. Losses at the gene ends were 4 bases for V and 4 bases for J; bases not matched to a gene: 11. The V gene's germline CDR1 is LNHNV and CDR2 YYDKDF (reference sequence). CDR3 bases: TGTGCCACCAGCAATCCGAGCCGGGAGGGCCTCACCGGGGAGCTGTTTTTT. Its translation is CATSNPSREGLTGELFF.

V usage is TRBV7-9 and J usage is TRBJ2-7, with 9 bases that match TRBD1. The CDR3 extends over 17 amino acids. Germline CDR1 is SEHNR and CDR2 is FQNEAQ (reference sequence). V was clipped by 4 bases and J by 0 bases; unmatched bases: 10. The CDR3 DNA is TGTGCCAGCAGCTCCCCTAAGGACAGGGGTTCCTCCTACGAGCAGTACTTC. Amino acid sequence: CASSSPKDRGSSYEQYF.

The chain uses TRBV4-2 and TRBJ2-7; D possibly corresponds to TRBD1 (6 bases). From germline, CDR1 is LGHNA and CDR2 YNFKEQ. This CDR3 is built from 15 residues. V was pared by 1 base and J by 4 bases, with 14 bases between. CDR3 protein: CASSQGQGSIYEQYF. CDR3 bases: TGTGCCAGCAGCCAAGGGCAGGGGAGTATTTACGAGCAGTACTTC.

This clone was seen only once. J is TRBJ1-1 and V is TRBV6-1, with TRBD1 matching over 7 bases. CDR3 length: 12 residues. The germline V gene has CDR1 MNHNS and CDR2 SASEGT. Unmatched junction bases numbered 10, after V lost 8 bases and J lost 10 bases. The CDR3 coding sequence is TGTGCCAGCCAAGGGGGCGTCCCTGGAGCTTTCTTT. Amino acids: CASQGGVPGAFF.

The CDR3 DNA sequence: TGCGCCAGCAGCTTGGTGGGACAGGGATTGAGGGGAAACACCATATATTTT. It encodes CASSLVGQGLRGNTIYF. V is TRBV5-1 and J is TRBJ1-3; 9 bases fit TRBD1. Germline CDR1 SGHRS, CDR2 YFSETQ. CDR3 length: 17 residues. V trimming: 0 bases; J trimming: 4 bases; junction bases outside the gene matches: 8. The variable domain in full, with the rest retrieved from reference TRBV5-1 and TRBJ1-3, is KAGVTQTPRYLIKTRGQQVTLSCSPISGHRSVSWYQQTPGQGLQFLFEYFSETQRNKGNFPGRFSGRQFSNSRSEMNVSTLELGDSALYLCASSLVGQGLRGNTIYFGEGSWLTVV.

The chain combines TRBV19 with TRBJ2-2; 16 nucleotides line up with TRBD2. There are 15 residues in the CDR3. Germline V gene data show CDR1 as LNHDA and CDR2 as SQIVND (reference sequence). Trimming took 8 bases from V and 6 from J; bases not matched to a gene: 3. The CDR3 spells CASGTSGRGAGELFF. The CDR3 DNA reads as TGTGCCAGTGGGACTAGCGGGAGGGGGGCCGGGGAGCTGTTTTTT.

The table lists this clone with a few counts. J is TRBJ2-2 and V is TRBV19; D remains unclear. V shed 6 bases and J shed 2 bases, with 7 bases lying between them. Germline-derived CDR1 and CDR2 are LNHDA and SQIVND (reference sequence). The CDR3 spans 13 residues. CDR3 region: CASRPVNTGELFF. In DNA, the CDR3 is TGTGCCAGTAGGCCAGTTAACACCGGGGAGCTGTTTTTT.

The rearrangement uses TRBV2 and TRBJ1-4; D gene unclear. Germline V gene lookup returns CDR1 SNHLY and CDR2 FYNNEI. Trimming took off 6 bases at V and 8 bases at J, with 7 bases between the two ends. CDR3 length: 11 residues. The CDR3 reads CASRNTEKLFF. Here the CDR3 DNA reads TGTGCCAGCAGGAACACCGAAAAACTGTTTTTT.

The chain uses TRBV7-3 and TRBJ1-1; TRBD1 matches 7 bases. The V and J ends lost 3 bases and 4 bases, in that order; junction bases with no gene match: 5. The germline gives CDR1 SGHTA, CDR2 FQGTGA. CDR3 length: 14 residues. The CDR3 DNA is TGTGCCAGCAGCTTGATCAGGGGGTCCACTGAAGCTTTCTTT. Protein sequence: CASSLIRGSTEAFF.

The rearrangement uses TRBV11-2 and TRBJ2-1; 7 positions agree with TRBD1. Unmatched junction bases numbered 6, after V lost 4 bases and J lost 0 bases. Germline lookup yields CDR1 SGHAT and CDR2 FQNNGV. This CDR3 has 16 amino acids. The CDR3 region has the DNA TGTGCCAGCAGCTATAGAGGGGACAGCTCCTACAATGAGCAGTTCTTC. Its translation is CASSYRGDSSYNEQFF.

CDR3 residues: CASSQERGNSGVPYEQYF. The CDR3 region has the DNA TGCGCCAGCAGCCAAGAAAGGGGCAATAGCGGGGTCCCCTACGAGCAGTACTTC. This chain uses TRBV4-1 with TRBJ2-7; 8 bases match TRBD2. The V gene's germline CDR1 is MGHRA and CDR2 YSYEKL. This CDR3 spans 18 amino acids. V lost 0 bases, J lost 2 bases, and 12 bases stayed unmatched.

The chain couples TRBV6-5 to TRBJ1-1; maybe TRBD1 (5 bases). There are 16 residues in the CDR3. Germline CDR1 MNHEY, CDR2 SVGAGI. The V and J ends lost 2 bases and 0 bases respectively, with 13 bases between them. The CDR3 loop is CASSYDYGGMNTEAFF. The CDR3 coding sequence is TGTGCCAGCAGTTACGACTATGGGGGGATGAACACTGAAGCTTTCTTT.

The chain links TRBV9 to TRBJ2-7; perhaps D is TRBD1 or TRBD2 (5 bases each). CDR1 and CDR2 (germline): SGDLS, YYNGEE. V lost 0 bases, J lost 4 bases, and 14 bases lay in between. This CDR3 spans 15 amino acids. The CDR3 DNA reads TGTGCCAGCAGCGTAGGATGGGGGTCAACTTACGAGCAGTACTTC. The encoded protein is CASSVGWGSTYEQYF.

The chain carries TRBV7-3 and TRBJ2-2; D is unclear. In germline, CDR1 is SGHTA, CDR2 FQGTGA. V was trimmed by 2 bases and J by 4 bases, leaving 8 bases between them. The CDR3 loop spans 14 amino acids. The CDR3 region has the DNA TGTGCCAGCAGCTTATTGGTCGCCACCGGGGAGCTGTTTTTT. It translates to CASSLLVATGELFF.

The genes are TRBV5-1 and TRBJ1-5; D is possibly TRBD1 (6 bases). The germline CDR1 and CDR2 sequences are SGHRS and YFSETQ. Trimming took off 4 bases at V and 7 bases at J, with 18 bases between the two ends. This CDR3 is built from 15 residues. The CDR3 loop is CASSPQGGSGQPQHF. The CDR3 DNA sequence: TGCGCCAGCAGCCCGCAAGGGGGAAGTGGGCAGCCCCAGCATTTT.

This clone ranks as large (0.1 to 1%). The V call is TRBV19, the J call TRBJ1-5; D may be TRBD1 (5 bases). The germline gives CDR1 LNHDA, CDR2 SQIVND (reference sequence). Trimming removed 3 bases from V and 5 bases from J, with 14 bases in between. This CDR3 contains 15 residues. The CDR3 region has the DNA TGTGCCAGTAGTATTACACCTTCGGGGGATCAGCCCCAGCATTTT. Protein sequence: CASSITPSGDQPQHF. The variable domain in full, completed from reference TRBV19 and TRBJ1-5, reads DGGITQSPKYLFRKEGQNVTLSCEQNLNHDAMYWYRQDPGQGLRLIYYSQIVNDFQKGDIAEGYSVSREKKESFPLTVTSAQKNPTAFYLCASSITPSGDQPQHFGDGTRLSIL.

This clone showed up just a few times. The chain employs TRBV6-6 and TRBJ2-2; no clear D gene. V was trimmed by 5 bases and J by 7 bases, leaving 8 bases between them. The CDR3 runs to 12 residues. CDR1 MNHNY and CDR2 SVGAGI come from the germline V gene (reference sequence). This CDR3 is CASSRLNGELFF. In nucleotides, the CDR3 is TGTGCCAGCAGTAGATTAAACGGGGAGCTGTTTTTT.

V is TRBV11-2 and J is TRBJ2-1; the match to TRBD2 covers 11 bases. CDR1 is SGHAT, CDR2 FQNNGV, per germline. The trim removed 5 bases at V and 5 bases at J, leaving 8 bases unmatched. CDR3 size: 16 residues. CDR3 loop: CASSPMTSGIHNEQFF. CDR3 coding DNA: TGTGCCAGCAGCCCGATGACTAGCGGGATCCACAATGAGCAGTTCTTC.

Concerning this clone: At one end the junction does not follow the germline gene, possibly because of a read error. This chain links TRBV30 with TRBJ2-7, with D possibly being TRBD2 (6 bases). This CDR3 is built from 11 residues. Germline CDR1 is GTSNPN and CDR2 is SVGIG (reference sequence). Here the CDR3 DNA reads TGTGCCTGGAGTGTAGACGGGGAGGTGCTTTTC. Protein sequence: CAWSVDGEVLF. The full variable domain, rest sourced from reference TRBV30 and TRBJ2-7, is SQTIHQWPATLVQPVGSPLSLECTVEGTSNPNLYWYRQAAGRGLQLLFYSVGIGQISSEVPQNLSASRPQDRQFILSSKKLLLSDSGFYLCAWSVDGEVLFGPGTRLTVT.

The chain employs TRBV12-3 or TRBV12-4 and TRBJ1-1, with D hard to call. Trimming pared 5 bases from V and 7 bases from J, leaving 14 bases between. There are 13 residues in the CDR3. This chain's CDR3 is CASSLAGYNEAFF. For the CDR3, the DNA is TGTGCCAGCAGTCTTGCGGGATACAATGAAGCTTTCTTT.

The chain is built from TRBV6-6 and TRBJ1-2; TRBD1 aligns across 7 bases. The CDR3 is 15 amino acids. Germline CDR1 and CDR2: MNHNY and SVGAGI (reference sequence). V shed 6 bases, J shed 8 bases, and the junction held 15 bases outside the gene matches. For the CDR3, the DNA is TGTGCCAGCAGCCCTGGACAGGCGGTACAAGGAGGCTACACCTTC. It is translated as CASSPGQAVQGGYTF.